This TCR beta chain was sequenced during a study of cytomegalovirus exposure and HLA in healthy donors. Study-level findings and limits: Earlier findings revealed that most TCR beta V segments proved productive either about 90% or about 30% of the time. Altogether, 164 TCR beta chains were recorded as cytomegalovirus-associated. It has been reported that TCR beta sequences accurately predicted the HLA-A and HLA-B alleles of most subjects. 15,000 to 20,000 TCR beta sequences were associated with HLA alleles at 0.05 false discovery rate in a later analysis.

13 Jbeta primers and 60 Vbeta primers were used for the PCR. Only in-frame clones appear in the TCRdb table, and some are missing; sequencing was by immunoSEQ multiplex PCR. The sample has about 67,000 clones, 78% seen once. Looked up from germline, CDR1 is SGHNT and CDR2 is YYREEE (reference sequence). The length of the CDR3 is 15 residues. The germline V and J ends were trimmed by 4 bases and 1 base, with 14 bases remaining between them. Worth noting for this clone: What it binds is not known.

The J gene is TRBJ1-1, the V gene TRBV5-4; D is undetermined. The sequencing sample was made of PBMCs. The receptor comes from a man aged 35-49 years in good health and CMV-seronegative. CDR3 region: CASSPRGTQNTEAFF. The CDR3 DNA reads as TGTGCCAGCAGCCCTCGAGGTACCCAGAACACTGAAGCTTTCTTT.